The present T cell receptor (beta chain) was sequenced within a study of cytomegalovirus exposure and HLA in healthy donors. Study-level points and caveats: TCR beta V- and J-gene trimming, according to a later analysis, was linked to a missense DCLRE1C variant.

PCR involved 60 Vbeta and 13 Jbeta primers. Sequencing used immunoSEQ multiplex PCR; TCRdb keeps in-frame clones, though not all of them. The sample yields around 92,000 clones, 60% to 75% seen once. This clone was detected a few times. Its specificity is not known. Germline CDR1 reads LGHNA; CDR2 reads YSLEER. The germline V and J ends were trimmed by 4 bases and 0 bases, with 9 bases remaining between them. The CDR3 runs to 14 residues. The sample comprised PBMCs. The source is a female donor in good health and CMV-seropositive. This sequence joins TRBV4-3 and TRBJ2-5; the D gene is possibly TRBD1 (5 bases). CDR3 sequence (DNA): TGCGCCAGCAGCCCGGACACCTACCAAGAGACCCAGTACTTC. Translation gives CASSPDTYQETQYF.